Described below is a single T cell receptor beta chain sequence and its context. No antigen is known for it. No much larger clonotype is one base removed from it; base qualities were not supplied. The CDR3 spans 17 residues, from the cysteine through the phenylalanine. Of all the DNA, just the CDR3 is kept, 51 bases in frame from base 1. Trimming removed 8 bases from V and 6 bases from J; the gene matches leave 16 bases unexplained. The germline V gene sets CDR1 to SNHLY and CDR2 to FYNNEI. The time point tag for this specimen amounts to: approximately 2 years on ibrutinib. For TCR beta library preparation, roughly 2 micrograms of genomic DNA were extracted from the cryopreserved PBMCs. Longitudinal blood samples from CLL patients receiving ibrutinib monotherapy were subjected to high-throughput TCR beta sequencing. The patients were enrolled in a single-center, open-label phase 2 trial of ibrutinib monotherapy.

This sample stems from a study of cytotoxic CD8 clonotypes in ibrutinib-treated CLL (dated by TCRdb to the early 2020s). Regarding the complete study: The cohort was composed of approximately 11 relapsed/refractory and 15 treatment-naive patients; IGHV unmutated status was identified in roughly 18 patients. The response samples were drawn at a median of roughly twelve months into treatment, with a range of roughly 6 to 40 months. Patients were still on ibrutinib when every remission and progressive disease sample was collected. Longitudinal samples were available for about 30% of the roughly 86 trial participants. Responses were partial in approximately 24 patients and complete in 2; after median roughly 69 months follow-up, some 14 stayed in remission and roughly twelve progressed. On average, each sample yielded about 250,000 productive templates and over 90,000 productive rearrangements. Cryopreserved peripheral blood mononuclear cells were collected before treatment, at response, and at either disease progression or sustained remission. Paper-wide results and their limitations: Public clonotypes were found to be uncommon and were observed to contract or remain stable during treatment; the increase in clonality was shown to reflect expansion of private clonotypes at ibrutinib response. Baseline clonality exceeded that of age-matched healthy donors and correlated strongly with circulating CD8+ T-cell counts. At ibrutinib response clonality went up, during sustained remission it held steady, and at progression it dropped back toward baseline. Sampling times were not matched between patients in sustained remission and patients whose disease was progressing, and lymph node repertoires were not examined.

The goal of deep resolution MiSeq sequencing was a depth between 1 in 1 million and 1 in 200,000 T cells, and coverage averaged 10x per clonotype. TCR beta libraries were generated with the immunoSEQ hsTCRB Kit. The authors' pipeline ran thus. Data were analyzed with ImmunoSEQ Data Assistant and ImmunoSEQ Analyzer, with V, D and J genes assigned per IMGT definitions. Clonality, which ranges from 0 to 1, was calculated by subtracting the normalized Shannon entropy of productive rearrangement frequencies from one. Only overrepresented clonotypes making up at least 0.05% of the repertoire of each patient were included in the public clonotype analysis. Repertoires from approximately 13 age-matched healthy donors in immuneACCESS were used as clonality controls. What TCRdb holds here is the immuneACCESS table cut down to in-frame rearrangements. Part of the clones is not present; checked against another copy, under half of the missing clones reflect an unresolved V gene, and the others are unexplained. V and J calls and clone size are those listed in that table; D and trimming were worked out from the DNA. Here the sample has 190,000 or so clones; about 72% occur a single time. The ten largest clonotypes hold under 15% of the sample.

The source of this sequence is a human donor with chronic lymphocytic leukemia. The chain links TRBV2 with TRBJ2-1, with 10 bases in between that match TRBD2. Sequencing was performed on PBMCs, taken after 24 months of ibrutinib treatment. The CDR3 reads CASERGGLAGEGNEQFF. The nucleotide sequence reads TGTGCCAGCGAACGTGGAGGGCTAGCGGGAGAGGGCAATGAGCAGTTCTTC.